Below are 8 T cell receptor beta chains sequenced from a single sample in a study of T cells expressing NK-cell markers. Each CDR3 protein gets one entry in TCRdb, which reprocessed the 5' RACE reads and gives no DNA. The sample includes hundreds of thousands of distinct CDR3 sequences. The sample was blood T cells: a sorted CD56 or NKG2C T cell subset, CD4+ or CD8+ T cells, or bulk PBMC T cells (not recorded which). The receptors here all came from a woman aged 18 to 75 in good health.

The genes are TRBV3-1 and TRBJ1-1; TCRdb proposes TRBD1, but this gene call is untestable without DNA. Germline lookup yields CDR1 LGHDT and CDR2 YNNKEL (reference sequence). The CDR3 extends over 14 amino acids. This CDR3 reads CASSQEQAGTEAFF.

The rearrangement uses TRBV5-5 and TRBJ2-7; the D call of TRBD2 rests on TCRdb alone, since no DNA is present to check it. This CDR3 region has 13 residues. Per germline, CDR1 SGHKS and CDR2 YYEKEE (reference sequence). CDR3 sequence: CASNPAVWDEQYF.

The chain links TRBV6-5 to TRBJ1-1. The length of the CDR3 is 15 residues. Germline V gives CDR1 MNHEY, CDR2 SVGAGI. The CDR3 is CASSYGGSRATEAFF.

The chain is built from TRBV7-2 and TRBJ1-2; TCRdb returns TRBD1, unconfirmable since there is no DNA. This CDR3 is built from 16 residues. Germline V lookup: CDR1 SGHTA, CDR2 FQGNSA. This CDR3 is CASSLVRGQPLPGYTF.

J is TRBJ2-1 and V is TRBV19; TCRdb picks TRBD2, but there is no DNA to check that call. This CDR3 comprises 11 residues. Germline V CDR1 and CDR2: LNHDA, SQIVND (reference sequence). CDR3 loop: CASTRDNEQFF.

V is TRBV14 and J is TRBJ1-2. The CDR3 is 14 residues long. Germline assignment: CDR1 SGHDN and CDR2 FVKESK. CDR3 sequence: CASSQVATAGGYTF.

The rearrangement joins TRBV12-3 or TRBV12-4 to TRBJ2-1. The CDR3 loop spans 16 amino acids. The CDR3 sequence is CASSLGTGGAYNEQFF.

The chain uses TRBV4-3 and TRBJ2-3; no DNA is available, so the TRBD1 call from TCRdb remains unchecked. This CDR3 is 14 amino acids long. Germline V CDR1 and CDR2: LGHNA, YSLEER. This chain's CDR3 is CASSHGTVTDTQYF.